These 20 T cell receptor beta chains came from one sample sequenced in a study of control samples from healthy donors and cancer patients. Only in-frame clones appear in the TCRdb table, and some are missing; sequencing was by immunoSEQ multiplex PCR. The sample shows about 130,000 clones, around nine tenths of them seen only once. Sequenced input: blood. The receptor source for this set is a man aged 18 to 29 in good health.

The rearrangement joins TRBV7-9 to TRBJ2-1; weak D call: TRBD2 (5 bases). Germline lookup yields CDR1 SEHNR and CDR2 FQNEAQ (reference sequence). Trimming left V 10 bases short and J 2 bases short, with 15 bases between. This CDR3 has 14 residues. CDR3 sequence: CATRSSGTYNEQFF. In DNA form, the CDR3 reads TGTGCCACCCGCTCCAGCGGAACCTACAATGAGCAGTTCTTC. The full variable domain, its missing parts supplied by reference TRBV7-9 and TRBJ2-1, is DTGVSQNPRHKITKRGQNVTFRCDPISEHNRLYWYRQTLGQGPEFLTYFQNEAQLEKSRLLSDRFSAERPKGSFSTLEIQRTEQGDSAMYLCATRSSGTYNEQFFGPGTRLTVL.

CDR3 residues: CASSPLGTNQETQYF. DNA for the CDR3: TGTGCCAGCAGCCCGCTAGGGACAAATCAAGAGACCCAGTACTTC. The gene calls are TRBV9 and TRBJ2-5, with D maybe TRBD1 (6 bases). Germline V CDR1 and CDR2: SGDLS, YYNGEE. With 4 bases removed from V and 2 bases from J, the gap between germline ends came to 15 bases. This CDR3 has 15 residues.

The rearrangement uses TRBV3-1 (or the pseudogene TRBV3-2) and TRBJ2-1; 10 bases match TRBD2. The CDR3 is made up of 15 amino acids. Trimming took 5 bases from V and 5 from J; bases not matched to a gene: 6. From germline, CDR1 is LGHDT and CDR2 YNNKEL (reference sequence). The CDR3 here is CASSIRLAGNNEQFF. The DNA for the CDR3 is TGTGCCAGCAGCATCCGACTAGCGGGCAACAATGAGCAGTTCTTC.

V gene TRBV10-3 combines with J gene TRBJ2-5; D is undetermined. Germline CDR1 and CDR2: ENHRY and SYGVKD. The CDR3 totals 13 residues. Trimming took 5 bases from V and 3 from J, leaving 10 bases between them. CDR3 residues: CAISLDNEETQYF. CDR3 nucleotides: TGTGCCATCAGTCTAGACAACGAAGAGACCCAGTACTTC.

The chain combines TRBV5-1 with TRBJ2-6; the D gene is possibly TRBD1 (5 bases). Germline V gene data show CDR1 as SGHRS and CDR2 as YFSETQ. The CDR3 has 17 amino acids. Trimming pared 1 base from V and 0 bases from J, leaving 11 bases between. The CDR3 bases are TGCGCCAGCAGCTTGACTCCAGGGTTCTCTGGGGCCAACGTCCTGACTTTC. It is translated as CASSLTPGFSGANVLTF.

The chain has TRBV15 and TRBJ1-1; 7 positions match TRBD1. The CDR3 contains 13 residues. J lost 1 base, V lost 8 bases, and 4 bases had no gene match. Germline CDR1 reads LNHNV; CDR2 reads YYDKDF (reference sequence). The CDR3 protein is CATQQGTNTEAFF. CDR3 sequence (DNA): TGTGCCACCCAACAGGGGACGAACACTGAAGCTTTCTTT.

The chain uses TRBV5-1 and TRBJ2-2; no definite D call. Germline V gene sequence: CDR1 SGHRS, CDR2 YFSETQ. V was shortened by 3 bases and J by 4 bases, with 7 bases between the two germline ends. The CDR3 has 13 residues. The CDR3 loop is CASSYSSTGELFF. CDR3 sequence (DNA): TGCGCCAGCAGCTATAGCAGCACCGGGGAGCTGTTTTTT.

The CDR3 bases are TGTGCCAGCAGTTACTCCCGACAGGGGATATTTGGTGAGCAGTTCTTC. This encodes CASSYSRQGIFGEQFF. The rearrangement joins TRBV6-6 to TRBJ2-1, with 8 bases aligning to TRBD1. The junction had 10 bases not matched to a gene; V was cut back by 0 bases and J by 9 bases. The CDR3 covers 16 residues. Per the germline V gene, CDR1 is MNHNY and CDR2 is SVGAGI (reference sequence).

The chain joins TRBV28 to TRBJ1-2; 8 nucleotides align to TRBD1. After removal of 1 base from V and 5 bases from J, the junction contained 9 bases not matched to a gene. The CDR3 contains 16 residues. Germline V CDR1 and CDR2: MDHEN, SYDVKM. The CDR3, as DNA: TGTGCCAGCAGTTTATCGGGGTGGACAGGGAGTTATGGCTACACCTTC. Translating gives CASSLSGWTGSYGYTF.

The chain joins TRBV19 to TRBJ2-2; no definite D call. Per germline, CDR1 LNHDA and CDR2 SQIVND (reference sequence). The CDR3 totals 12 residues. Trimming took 5 bases from V and 9 from J, leaving 10 bases between them. CDR3 nucleotides: TGTGCCAGTAGTCTTAACCGTTGGGAGCTGTTTTTT. Translating gives CASSLNRWELFF.

The CDR3, as DNA: TGTGCCAGCATCGCGGTCAATCAGCCCCAGCATTTT. Amino acids: CASIAVNQPQHF. V is TRBV28 and J is TRBJ1-5; D uncertain. CDR1 and CDR2 (germline): MDHEN, SYDVKM. The CDR3 runs 12 residues. The ends were cut back, 7 bases at V and 3 bases at J, with 7 bases in the middle.

In DNA form, the CDR3 reads TGTGCCAGCAGCTTAAGCCAGCGGGATAATGAGCAGTTCTTC. As protein: CASSLSQRDNEQFF. The V and J genes are TRBV7-2 and TRBJ2-1, with 7 nucleotides matching TRBD2. From germline, CDR1 is SGHTA and CDR2 FQGNSA. Losses at the gene ends were 2 bases for V and 7 bases for J; bases not matched to a gene: 5. CDR3 size: 14 residues.

The chain couples TRBV7-2 to TRBJ2-1, with 8 bases that match TRBD2. With 6 bases clipped from V and 9 bases from J, the junction kept 7 bases outside the gene matches. Germline loops: CDR1 SGHTA, CDR2 FQGNSA. CDR3 length: 13 amino acids. CDR3: CASSYRTSLEQFF. DNA for the CDR3: TGTGCCAGCAGTTACCGGACTAGCCTTGAGCAGTTCTTC.

The chain joins TRBV2 to TRBJ1-2, with D unresolved. This CDR3 region has 14 residues. V lost 4 bases to trimming and J lost 8 bases, with 17 bases between them. Per the germline V gene, CDR1 is SNHLY and CDR2 is FYNNEI. The CDR3 DNA sequence: TGTGCCAGCAGTGCGGAGGCACCTAAGAGGGGCTACACCTTC. Residues: CASSAEAPKRGYTF.

The V call is TRBV18, the J call TRBJ2-5; D is uncertain. CDR3 length: 15 residues. Germline CDR1 reads KGHSH; CDR2 reads LQKENI. V lost 4 bases to trimming and J lost 0 bases, with 12 bases between them. The CDR3 DNA sequence: TGTGCCAGCTCACGATCATCGGCGGACCAAGAGACCCAGTACTTC. Amino acids: CASSRSSADQETQYF.

This rearrangement joins TRBV24-1 to TRBJ2-3; D remains ambiguous. Deletions cut 4 bases from V and 2 bases from J, with 15 bases between. CDR1 KGHDR and CDR2 SFDVKD come from the germline V gene. CDR3 length: 16 residues. CDR3 bases: TGTGCCACCAGTGACCCCCTTACAGCGAACACAGATACGCAGTATTTT. Its translation: CATSDPLTANTDTQYF.

CDR3 sequence (DNA): TGTGCCAGCAGTTACTCAGATGGAAACACCATATATTTT. Protein product: CASSYSDGNTIYF. This chain joins TRBV6-5 and TRBJ1-3; D is unresolved. Between the trimmed V and J ends, which lost 0 bases and 3 bases, there was a span of 3 bases. This CDR3 is 13 amino acids long. Germline V gene lookup returns CDR1 MNHEY and CDR2 SVGAGI.

The V and J genes are TRBV2 and TRBJ2-1; perhaps TRBD1 as D (5 bases). The V end lost 7 bases, the J end lost 6 bases, and 25 bases lay between the germline ends. The CDR3 extends over 17 amino acids. From germline, CDR1 is SNHLY and CDR2 FYNNEI. The CDR3 protein is CASITGQGKKPINEQFF. In DNA form, the CDR3 reads TGTGCCAGCATAACGGGTCAGGGTAAGAAACCGATCAATGAGCAGTTCTTC. The full variable domain, its missing parts supplied by reference TRBV2 and TRBJ2-1, is EPEVTQTPSHQVTQMGQEVILRCVPISNHLYFYWYRQILGQKVEFLVSFYNNEISEKSEIFDDQFSVERPDGSNFTLKIRSTKLEDSAMYFCASITGQGKKPINEQFFGPGTRLTVL.

The chain carries TRBV6-2 or TRBV6-3 and TRBJ1-6; no firm D call. Trimming took off 5 bases at V and 10 bases at J, with 18 bases between the two ends. This CDR3 spans 15 amino acids. Germline assignment: CDR1 MNHEY and CDR2 SVGEGT. The CDR3 DNA sequence: TGTGCCAGCAGTAGCCCAACACTCCCACCCTCACCCCTCCACTTT. Translated, it gives CASSSPTLPPSPLHF.

The chain recombines TRBV24-1 with TRBJ1-2; D not resolved. The CDR3 runs 15 residues. Trimming removed 3 bases from V and 5 bases from J, with 15 bases in between. Germline-derived CDR1 and CDR2 are KGHDR and SFDVKD. The DNA for the CDR3 is TGTGCCACCAGTGATCCCACGACTCCGGGGTATGGCTACACCTTC. Protein: CATSDPTTPGYGYTF.